One TCR beta chain is described in this entry. Its matching antigen is unknown. The data belong to a study of cytomegalovirus exposure and HLA in healthy donors. Points from the study as a whole: Reports showed the classifier diagnosing cytomegalovirus status with high specificity and sensitivity. Researchers reported that three CMV-associated chains were confirmed in vitro as CMV antigen-specific. The study designated 150 or so TCR beta chains cytomegalovirus-associated.

There are 17 residues in the CDR3. CDR1 and CDR2 (germline): LGHNA, YSLEER. The ends were cut back, 0 bases at V and 6 bases at J, with 18 bases in the middle. Only in-frame clones appear in the TCRdb table, and some are missing; sequencing was by immunoSEQ multiplex PCR. The table has under 400,000 clones, over 75% seen once; the top ten hold more than 0.95%. Donors came from a validation cohort of 90 to 150 subjects, distinct from the first 666-subject cohort. The TCR comes from a man between 25 and 39 years old in good health and CMV-seronegative. The V gene is TRBV4-3, the J gene TRBJ2-1; weak D call: TRBD2 (7 bases). The sequencing sample was made of PBMCs. The CDR3 region is CASSQDSTGGILNEQFF. CDR3 in DNA: TGCGCCAGCAGCCAAGATTCTACGGGGGGCATCCTCAATGAGCAGTTCTTC.